These T cell receptor beta chains were read from a single sample in a study of lymphopenia after photon versus proton radiotherapy. The protocol was immunoSEQ multiplex PCR, while the TCRdb copy is restricted to in-frame clones and leaves out a portion. The table has roughly 30,000 clones, 85% to 90% seen once. The source material was peripheral blood, sampled from a patient treated with proton-based radiotherapy. These receptors all come from a woman aged 55 to 70 with cholangiocarcinoma. Some clones in this sample may be carry-over from other donors' samples. Each CDR3 is given with its conserved first and last residue. D genes are given only for firm matches. Rows give clone size only sometimes, using once, few, many, or a class for an expanded clone.

j_call d_call v_call clone_size cdr3_aa cdr3_nt
TRBJ1-2 NA TRBV27 NA CASSLSWVQNYGYTF TGTGCCAGCAGCCTATCGTGGGTCCAAAACTATGGCTACACCTTC
TRBJ1-3 NA TRBV6-1 NA CASSEVGSGSGNTIYF TGTGCCAGCAGTGAAGTTGGGAGCGGCTCTGGAAACACCATATATTTT
TRBJ1-1 NA TRBV7-9 NA CASSLGGGYTEAFF TGTGCCAGCAGCTTAGGTGGGGGCTACACTGAAGCTTTCTTT
TRBJ2-5 NA TRBV7-6 NA CASSLKGQMRETQYF TGTGCCAGCAGCTTAAAGGGGCAGATGCGGGAGACCCAGTACTTC
TRBJ1-1 NA TRBV19 NA CASSVSPGRLITEAFF TGTGCCAGTAGTGTTTCCCCGGGACGGTTGATTACTGAAGCTTTCTTT
TRBJ2-7 NA TRBV29-1 NA CSVEHLANQNYEQYF TGCAGCGTTGAACACCTAGCGAACCAAAACTACGAGCAGTACTTC
TRBJ1-1 NA TRBV19 NA CASSLMSRLGNTEAFF TGTGCCAGTAGCCTCATGTCACGATTGGGGAACACTGAAGCTTTCTTT
TRBJ2-7 TRBD1 TRBV19 once CASSLRDRVSEQYF TGTGCCAGTAGTCTCCGGGACAGGGTATCCGAGCAGTACTTC
TRBJ2-3 TRBD2 TRBV9 NA CASSAGTSGYTDTQYF TGTGCCAGCAGCGCTGGAACTAGCGGTTACACAGATACGCAGTATTTT
TRBJ2-7 NA TRBV5-5 once CASSSLPAYEQYF TGTGCCAGCAGCTCCCTACCCGCCTACGAGCAGTACTTC
TRBJ1-2 TRBD1 TRBV30 NA CAWSRQGGGYTF TGTGCCTGGAGTAGGCAGGGGGGTGGCTACACCTTC
TRBJ2-1 TRBD1 TRBV14 NA CASSRITGGPDSYNEQFF TGTGCCAGCAGCCGAATTACAGGGGGGCCCGACTCCTACAATGAGCAGTTCTTC
TRBJ2-2 NA TRBV2 NA CASRFDGTGELFF TGTGCCAGCAGATTTGACGGAACCGGGGAGCTGTTTTTT
TRBJ2-7 TRBD1 TRBV2 NA CASRAGTGPYEQYF TGTGCCAGCAGAGCCGGGACAGGCCCCTACGAGCAGTACTTC
TRBJ1-1 TRBD1 TRBV7-3 NA CASSFGGTANTEAFF TGTGCCAGCAGCTTCGGGGGGACAGCGAACACTGAAGCTTTCTTT
TRBJ2-1 NA TRBV7-9 NA CASNFGKGNEQFF TGTGCCAGCAACTTTGGCAAGGGGAATGAGCAGTTCTTC
TRBJ2-2 TRBD2 TRBV10-3 NA CAISAGRTSGSLSGELFF TGTGCCATCAGTGCGGGCAGGACTAGCGGGAGTTTAAGCGGGGAGCTGTTTTTT
TRBJ2-7 NA TRBV29-1 NA CSVEDNEQYF TGCAGCGTTGAAGACAACGAGCAGTACTTC
TRBJ2-7 NA TRBV10-1 NA CASSRRGYREQYF TGCGCCAGCAGCAGGAGGGGGTATCGGGAGCAGTACTTC
TRBJ2-7 TRBD1 TRBV6-5 NA CATLDRGSYEQYF TGTGCCACTCTAGACAGGGGGTCCTACGAGCAGTACTTC
TRBJ1-1 TRBD1 TRBV27 NA CASSTNRGGLEAFF TGTGCCAGCAGTACAAACAGGGGCGGGCTTGAAGCTTTCTTT
TRBJ2-1 TRBD2 TRBV5-4 once CASSSSGRAGGEQFF TGTGCCAGCAGCTCTAGCGGGAGGGCCGGGGGTGAGCAGTTCTTC
TRBJ1-1 NA TRBV2 once CASSHLSTNTEAFF TGTGCCAGCAGCCACCTATCCACGAACACTGAAGCTTTCTTT
TRBJ2-1 TRBD2 TRBV7-9 NA CASSARLAVGNEQFF TGTGCCAGCAGCGCACGACTAGCGGTTGGTAATGAGCAGTTCTTC
TRBJ1-1 NA TRBV2 NA CASSELMNTEAFF TGTGCCAGCAGTGAACTCATGAACACTGAAGCTTTCTTT
TRBJ1-3 NA TRBV30 few CAWKRAGNTIYF TGTGCCTGGAAAAGGGCTGGAAACACCATATATTTT
TRBJ2-6 TRBD2 TRBV25-1 NA CASSPGGSGSGANVLTF TGTGCCAGCAGTCCGGGGGGGAGCGGCTCTGGGGCCAACGTCCTGACTTTC
TRBJ1-6 NA TRBV2 NA CANAQGPYNSPLHF TGTGCCAACGCACAGGGCCCTTATAATTCACCCCTCCACTTT
TRBJ1-1 NA TRBV6-8 NA CASSYSMGGATEAFF TGTGCCAGCAGTTACTCGATGGGGGGGGCCACTGAAGCTTTCTTT
TRBJ1-5 NA TRBV30 NA CAWSVGQGSQPQHF TGTGCCTGGAGTGTAGGGCAGGGTAGCCAGCCCCAGCATTTT
TRBJ1-5 TRBD1 TRBV11-2 NA CASSSGGTGGTQPQHF TGTGCCAGCAGCTCCGGCGGGACAGGGGGCACTCAGCCCCAGCATTTT
TRBJ2-5 TRBD2 TRBV5-1 NA CASSGTIEETQYF TGCGCCAGCAGCGGGACTATAGAAGAGACCCAGTACTTC
TRBJ1-3 NA TRBV19 NA CASSIDRGNTIYF TGTGCCAGTAGTATCGACAGGGGAAACACCATATATTTT
TRBJ1-6 NA TRBV5-1 NA CASSLDRDDSPLHF TGCGCCAGCAGCTTGGACAGGGACGATTCACCCCTCCACTTT
TRBJ2-1 TRBD1 TRBV5-1 few CASSLFQGARNEQFF TGCGCCAGCAGCTTGTTCCAGGGGGCCCGCAATGAGCAGTTCTTC
TRBJ2-3 TRBD2 TRBV7-2 NA CASSFEAGFGADTQYF TGTGCCAGCAGCTTCGAAGCGGGATTTGGCGCAGATACGCAGTATTTT
TRBJ2-7 TRBD2 TRBV4-1 NA CASSQYAGTRLNEQYF TGCGCCAGCAGCCAATACGCCGGGACTAGGTTAAACGAGCAGTACTTC